This T cell receptor beta chain was sequenced in a study of somatic mutations in cytotoxic T cells in rheumatoid arthritis. The CDR3 is 15 amino acids. Germline values: CDR1 SQVTM, CDR2 ANQGSEA. V dropped 0 bases and J dropped 0 bases, with 11 bases sitting between them. The method was immunoSEQ multiplex PCR; TCRdb's version includes in-frame clones alone and lacks a portion of them. Here the sample spans fewer than 5,500 clones, around 80% being singletons. The V and J genes are TRBV29-1 and TRBJ1-1; D is unresolved. This receptor was obtained from an adult with rheumatoid arthritis. Sample: CD8+ T cells sorted from blood. This chain's CDR3 is CSVEDGQSMNTEAFF. Written as DNA, the CDR3 is TGCAGCGTTGAAGATGGGCAGTCCATGAACACTGAAGCTTTCTTT.